The TCR beta chain under discussion was sequenced for a study of blood T cell repertoires in COVID-19. Study-wide context: Sample material is recorded as cDNA or gDNA derived from T cells, B-cell-depleted T cells, or PBMCs.

As concerns this clone: This sample also contains other DNA sequences that code for the same CDR3.

This CDR3 has 13 residues. Germline V lookup: CDR1 DFQATT, CDR2 SNEGSKA (reference sequence). The V segment lost 3 bases and the J segment 5 bases; nucleotides outside the gene matches: 4. Participants had their cohort set by participant-reported clinical history. What the recovered Cohort 3 donors had was two negative PCRs, clearance, or symptom resolution. The authors' processing: Amplification from reference gene primers served as the basis for estimated nucleated cell counts. Profiling relied on immunoSEQ multiplex PCR, and the TCRdb table lists in-frame clones only, not all of them. The V and J calls and clone size are taken from that table; D and trimming were inferred from the DNA. The repertoire holds fewer than 350,000 clones, with about 83% as singletons.

This TCR derives from a woman aged 40 to 50 who had recovered from COVID-19. Input material: PBMCs or T cells enriched from blood (not recorded which). The V and J genes are TRBV20-1 and TRBJ2-5, with 9 bases aligning to TRBD2. The CDR3 nucleotides read TGCAGTGCTAGTGGCGGGAGGGGGGAGACCCAGTACTTC. Protein: CSASGGRGETQYF.